Listed below are T cell receptor beta chains from one sample, sequenced in a study of cytomegalovirus exposure and HLA in healthy donors. Clones were sequenced by immunoSEQ multiplex PCR, and TCRdb holds only the in-frame ones, with some missing. The table includes around 180,000 clones, 78% detected once. Sequencing was performed on PBMCs. These receptors came from a woman aged 25 to 39 in good health and CMV-seropositive. CDR3s include the opening cysteine and the closing phenylalanine or tryptophan. D genes are given only for firm matches. Size values are once, few and many counts, or a class for expanded clones, and some rows have none.

J gene,D gene,clone size,V gene,CDR3 DNA,CDR3 protein
TRBJ1-4,.,.,TRBV4-1,TGCGCCAGCAGAACCCGGGACACGAATGAAAAACTGTTTTTT,CASRTRDTNEKLFF
TRBJ2-1,.,.,TRBV4-3,TGCGCCAGCAGCCAAGATAACTGGAGCCGCTACAATGAGCAGTTCTTC,CASSQDNWSRYNEQFF
TRBJ1-1,TRBD1,.,TRBV5-6,TGTGCCAGCAGTGACGGGACAGGGGGCTTGAACACTGAAGCTTTCTTT,CASSDGTGGLNTEAFF
TRBJ2-5,TRBD2,.,TRBV4-2,TGTGCCAGCAGCCAAGGAGCTTCTAGCGGCCTACAAGAGACCCAGTACTTC,CASSQGASSGLQETQYF
TRBJ2-3,TRBD2,.,TRBV27,TGTGCCAGCAGTTTATCCCCGGGGGGGCCAGATACGCAGTATTTT,CASSLSPGGPDTQYF
TRBJ2-1,.,.,TRBV4-2,TGTGCCAGCAGCCCTCGGGGTGGCCGGGCCCTACACAATGAGCAGTTCTTC,CASSPRGGRALHNEQFF
TRBJ2-7,TRBD2,few,TRBV27,TGTGCCAGCAGGCCCAACCGACTAGCGGGCTCCTACGAGCAGTACTTC,CASRPNRLAGSYEQYF
TRBJ1-2,TRBD1,.,TRBV19,TGTGCCAGTAGGCTGACAGGGGGTGGCTACACCTTC,CASRLTGGGYTF
TRBJ1-2,TRBD1,.,TRBV19,TGTGCCAGTAGTACCGGACAGGGAGGCCTGACGGGGGTCTACACCTTC,CASSTGQGGLTGVYTF
TRBJ2-3,TRBD2,few,TRBV7-9,TGTGCCAGCAGCTTAGTAGCGGGAGCCTCGGATACGCAGTATTTT,CASSLVAGASDTQYF
TRBJ1-2,TRBD1,.,TRBV19,TGTGCCAGTAGTATGGGACAGGGGTCTTACTACACCTTC,CASSMGQGSYYTF
TRBJ1-2,TRBD1,.,TRBV11-2,TGTGCCAGCAGAAGGACAGGGGGCGATAACTATGGCTACACCTTC,CASRRTGGDNYGYTF
TRBJ1-4,.,few,TRBV6-6,TGTGCCAGCACGCCCGGTAATGAAAAACTGTTTTTT,CASTPGNEKLFF
TRBJ2-3,.,.,TRBV6-4,TGTGCCAGCAGTATGTACAGGACCTCCGGTAACACAGATACGCAGTATTTT,CASSMYRTSGNTDTQYF
TRBJ2-3,.,.,TRBV14,TGTGCCAGCAGCCATCCGATAGAGGCGGGCACAGATACGCAGTATTTT,CASSHPIEAGTDTQYF
TRBJ2-1,TRBD2,.,TRBV5-1,TGCGCCAGCCACCCGGGGCTAGCGGGAGGGCCCTTTCTCAATGAGCAGTTCTTC,CASHPGLAGGPFLNEQFF
TRBJ2-1,.,once,TRBV6-5,TGTGCCAGCAGTTGGACTATGACGCCCTCCTACAATGAGCAGTTCTTC,CASSWTMTPSYNEQFF
TRBJ2-2,.,.,TRBV7-9,TGTTCCAGCAGCTTAGCGCGAACAGTGCTTGCCGGGGAGCTGTTTTTT,CSSSLARTVLAGELFF
TRBJ2-7,.,.,TRBV5-1,TGCGCCAGCAGTTCGAGGGAGGACTACGAGCAGTACTTC,CASSSREDYEQYF
TRBJ2-5,TRBD1,.,TRBV25-1,TGTGCCAGCAGTGAATATATTCGGGACAGAGGAGAGACCCAGTACTTC,CASSEYIRDRGETQYF
TRBJ1-4,.,.,TRBV6-1,TGTGCCAGCAGCCGGGGTCCCGAACAGGAAAAACTGTTTTTT,CASSRGPEQEKLFF
TRBJ2-7,TRBD2,few,TRBV28,TGTGCCAGCAGTTTAACGGGAGGACATGGCGAGCAGTACTTC,CASSLTGGHGEQYF
TRBJ2-2,TRBD2,.,TRBV9,TGTGCCAGCACTGGGACTAGCGGGACCGGGGAGCTGTTTTTT,CASTGTSGTGELFF
TRBJ1-3,.,many,TRBV5-6,TGTGCCAGCTCGGGGGGAGGTCCCGATGGAAACACCATATATTTT,CASSGGGPDGNTIYF
TRBJ1-4,TRBD1,.,TRBV27,TGTGCCAGCAGTTTATTGGGACAGGGGAACGAAAAACTGTTTTTT,CASSLLGQGNEKLFF
TRBJ2-7,TRBD1,.,TRBV4-3,TGCGCCAGCAGCCAAGATGCGAGCTTCGGGACAGAACTCTACGAGCAGTACTTC,CASSQDASFGTELYEQYF
TRBJ2-1,TRBD2,once,TRBV4-1,TGCGCCAGCAGCCAGGAACCTGGACTAGCGGGAGTTGAGCAGTTCTTC,CASSQEPGLAGVEQFF
TRBJ1-5,.,.,TRBV10-3,TGTGCCATCCGAGGGGGGGGCCTGTGGCAGCCCCAGCATTTT,CAIRGGGLWQPQHF
TRBJ2-7,TRBD1,.,TRBV7-2,TGTGCCAGCAGCGACCGGGACAGGGTGGACGAGCAGTACTTC,CASSDRDRVDEQYF
TRBJ1-5,.,.,TRBV6-6,TGTGCCAGCAGTTACGGCCGAACGAGCAATCAGCCCCAGCATTTT,CASSYGRTSNQPQHF
TRBJ2-7,TRBD2,.,TRBV6-5,TGTGCCAGCAGGGTAGCGGGAGGAACCTACGAGCAGTACTTC,CASRVAGGTYEQYF
TRBJ1-2,TRBD1,.,TRBV13,TGTGCCAGCAGCTCTCGGACAGGGGGACATGGCTACACCTTC,CASSSRTGGHGYTF
TRBJ2-7,TRBD2,.,TRBV5-1,TGCGCCAGCAGCTTGACGGCGGGAGGGCCCCACGAGCAGTACTTC,CASSLTAGGPHEQYF
TRBJ2-5,TRBD1,.,TRBV20-1,TGCGGGGGACAGAACCAAGAGACCCAGTACTTC,CGGQNQETQYF
TRBJ2-7,.,few,TRBV2,TGTGCCAGCAGTCGGCGAGGCTACGAGCAGTACTTC,CASSRRGYEQYF
TRBJ2-1,TRBD2,.,TRBV6-1,TGTGCCAGCAGTGAAGCTGGCGGGAGGATCTATGAGCAGTTCTTC,CASSEAGGRIYEQFF
TRBJ1-2,.,.,TRBV28,TGTGCCAGCAGTGGGATAGCAGGGCATGGCTACACCTTC,CASSGIAGHGYTF
TRBJ1-2,TRBD1,.,TRBV6-5,TGTGCCAGCAGCAGGGGGCAGGAGGATGGCTACACCTTC,CASSRGQEDGYTF
TRBJ1-2,TRBD1,.,TRBV25-1,TGTGCCAGCAGCACAATGGGACAGCAAAAGTTC,CASSTMGQQKF
TRBJ2-7,.,.,TRBV27,TGTGCCAGCAGCCTAACCGACAGCTACGAGCAGTACTTC,CASSLTDSYEQYF
TRBJ2-5,TRBD2,.,TRBV25-1,TGTGCCAGCAGTGAGGTGATAGCGGGAGGGGAAGAGACTCAGTACTTC,CASSEVIAGGEETQYF
TRBJ1-2,TRBD1,.,TRBV7-3,TGTGCCAGCAGCTTCGGACAGGGGGATGGCTACACCTTC,CASSFGQGDGYTF
TRBJ2-2,.,.,TRBV19,TGTGCCAGTAGGGAGGCCTCCGGGGAGCTGTTTTTT,CASREASGELFF
TRBJ2-2,.,.,TRBV28,TGTGCCACCTCCCTGGGCATATTGAACACCGGGGAGCTGTTTTTT,CATSLGILNTGELFF
TRBJ1-2,.,.,TRBV6-1,TGTGCCTCTAAGAAGGGGGTCGGCTACACCTTC,CASKKGVGYTF
TRBJ2-5,.,few,TRBV6-5,TGTGCCAGCAGTTCAGGTCTGGCTCGGGGGCAAGAGACCCAGTACTTC,CASSSGLARGQETQYF
TRBJ2-7,TRBD1,few,TRBV5-4,TGTGCCAGCAGCTTGCCGGGACAGGGTCGAGAGCAGTACTTC,CASSLPGQGREQYF
TRBJ1-6,TRBD1,once,TRBV6-5,TGTGCCAGCAGGGACAGGGGTGATTCACCCCTCCACTTT,CASRDRGDSPLHF
TRBJ2-3,TRBD1,.,TRBV28,TGTGCCAGCAGTTCGATAGTGACAGGGTGGGATACGCAGTATTTT,CASSSIVTGWDTQYF
TRBJ1-4,.,.,TRBV10-3,TGTGCCATCAGTGACACAGGGAGCTCCAGCGAAAAACTGTTTTTT,CAISDTGSSSEKLFF
TRBJ2-7,TRBD1,.,TRBV11-2,TGTGCCAGCAGGGAACAGGGGGTATTCGACGAGCAGTACTTC,CASREQGVFDEQYF
TRBJ1-5,.,.,TRBV7-2,TGTGCCAGCAGCTTAGCGATTCGTAGTCAGCCCCAGCATTTT,CASSLAIRSQPQHF
TRBJ1-1,.,few,TRBV6-5,TGTGCCAGCAGTAACCCCGGCACTGAAGCTTTCTTT,CASSNPGTEAFF
TRBJ2-5,.,.,TRBV6-6,TGTGCCAGCAGTTACTCCGGGACAAAAGAGACCCAGTACTTC,CASSYSGTKETQYF
TRBJ1-5,.,.,TRBV27,TGTGCCAGCAGTTTTGCGGGAGAGGGTCAGCCCCAGCATTTT,CASSFAGEGQPQHF
TRBJ2-1,.,.,TRBV7-8,TGTGCCAGCAGCTCCCGACTAGTAGCCAATGAGCAGTTCTTC,CASSSRLVANEQFF
TRBJ1-1,.,.,TRBV7-9,TGTTCCAGCAGCTTAGTCCGGGGAATTGTGGATGAAGCTTTCTTT,CSSSLVRGIVDEAFF
TRBJ1-1,.,few,TRBV19,TGTGCCAGTAGTATAGATCGGGACTGGAACACTGAAGCTTTCTTT,CASSIDRDWNTEAFF
TRBJ2-1,TRBD1,few,TRBV25-1,TGTGCCAGCACCGGGACAGTTATCAATGAGCAGTTCTTC,CASTGTVINEQFF
TRBJ2-5,TRBD2,.,TRBV27,TGTGCCAGCAGTCCCCCCCCAGGACTAGTTGGCGGGACCCAGTACTTC,CASSPPPGLVGGTQYF